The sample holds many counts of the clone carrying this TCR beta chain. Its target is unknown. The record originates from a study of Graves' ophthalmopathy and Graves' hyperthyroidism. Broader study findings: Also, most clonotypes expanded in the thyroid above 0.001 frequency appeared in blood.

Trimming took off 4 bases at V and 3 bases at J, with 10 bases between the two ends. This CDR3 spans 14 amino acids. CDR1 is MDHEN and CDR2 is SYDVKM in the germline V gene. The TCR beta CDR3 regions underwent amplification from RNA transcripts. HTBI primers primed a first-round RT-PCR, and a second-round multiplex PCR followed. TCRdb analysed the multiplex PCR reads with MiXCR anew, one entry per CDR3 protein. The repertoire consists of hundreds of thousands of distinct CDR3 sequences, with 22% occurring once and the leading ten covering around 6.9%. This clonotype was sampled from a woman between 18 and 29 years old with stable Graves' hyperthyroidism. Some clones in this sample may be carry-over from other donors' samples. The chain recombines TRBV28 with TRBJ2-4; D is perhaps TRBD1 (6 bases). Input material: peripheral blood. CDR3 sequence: CASSSQGNKNIQYF. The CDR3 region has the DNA TGTGCCAGCAGTTCCCAGGGGAACAAAAACATTCAGTACTTC.